The 27 T cell receptor beta chains below come from one sample, sequenced in a study of T cell responses to AZD1222 COVID-19 vaccine. TCRdb keeps only in-frame clones here, not all; method: immunoSEQ multiplex PCR. The sample contains 140,000 to 150,000 clones, over 75% of which appear only once. The starting material was peripheral blood, obtained on day 0 of AZD1222 vaccination. The receptors were sampled from an adult in good health.

The CDR3 DNA sequence: TGTGCCAGCAGCTTAGTCGCAAGCTCCTATAATTCACCCCTCCACTTT. It encodes CASSLVASSYNSPLHF. The chain joins TRBV7-6 to TRBJ1-6; D is uncertain. Germline CDR1 reads SGHVS; CDR2 reads FNYEAQ. The CDR3 sequence is 16 residues long. Trimming removed 1 base at V and 0 bases at J, with 7 bases between.

The J gene is TRBJ1-2, the V gene TRBV19; TRBD1 matches 10 bases. The germline V gene has CDR1 LNHDA and CDR2 SQIVND (reference sequence). J was trimmed by 3 bases and V by 5 bases; bases with no gene match: 3. The CDR3 contains 14 residues. The CDR3: CASSPGTGDYGYTF. As DNA, the CDR3 is TGTGCCAGTAGTCCCGGGACAGGGGACTATGGCTACACCTTC. The full variable domain, completed using reference TRBV19 and TRBJ1-2, is DGGITQSPKYLFRKEGQNVTLSCEQNLNHDAMYWYRQDPGQGLRLIYYSQIVNDFQKGDIAEGYSVSREKKESFPLTVTSAQKNPTAFYLCASSPGTGDYGYTFGSGTRLTVV.

This chain links TRBV7-8 with TRBJ1-1; D perhaps matches TRBD1 (5 bases). This CDR3 region has 15 residues. V shed 6 bases and J shed 0 bases, with 14 bases lying between them. Germline lookup yields CDR1 SGHVS and CDR2 FQNEAQ. The CDR3 DNA follows: TGTGCCAGCAGGGACCGGGGCTACATGAACACTGAAGCTTTCTTT. It translates to CASRDRGYMNTEAFF.

V usage is TRBV9 and J usage is TRBJ1-1, with D perhaps matching TRBD1 (5 bases). Germline V gene sequence: CDR1 SGDLS, CDR2 YYNGEE. The CDR3 covers 14 residues. V lost 0 bases and J lost 6, with 12 bases in between. CDR3 sequence (DNA): TGTGCCAGCAGCGTAGGTGGGGCAATCCCTGAAGCTTTCTTT. This sequence encodes CASSVGGAIPEAFF.

This clone is a singleton in its sample. The rearrangement joins TRBV11-3 to TRBJ2-3, with TRBD2 matching over 11 bases. The germline V gene has CDR1 SGHNT and CDR2 YENEEA. V shed 6 bases, J shed 2 bases, and the junction held 4 bases outside the gene matches. This CDR3 spans 15 amino acids. CDR3 in DNA: TGTGCCAGCAGACCGGGACTAGCGGTCACAGATACGCAGTATTTT. As protein: CASRPGLAVTDTQYF.

This chain links TRBV11-2 with TRBJ1-1; maybe TRBD1 (6 bases). V was shortened by 0 bases and J by 11 bases, with 22 bases between the two germline ends. This CDR3 is built from 16 residues. Germline assignment: CDR1 SGHAT and CDR2 FQNNGV. The CDR3 is CASSLDLGTPLEEAFF. The CDR3 nucleotides read TGTGCCAGCAGCTTAGATCTTGGGACACCCTTAGAGGAGGCTTTCTTT.

The CDR3 protein is CASSIPGDYGYTF. Written as DNA, the CDR3 is TGTGCCAGTAGTATCCCAGGGGACTATGGCTACACCTTC. V usage is TRBV19 and J usage is TRBJ1-2; maybe TRBD1 (6 bases). The CDR3 is 13 residues long. Trimming took off 3 bases at V and 3 bases at J, with 8 bases between the two ends. Germline values: CDR1 LNHDA, CDR2 SQIVND (reference sequence).

V is TRBV7-8 and J is TRBJ2-1, with D perhaps matching TRBD2 (6 bases). V lost 1 base and J 7 bases, leaving 8 bases between the germline ends. This CDR3 comprises 13 residues. The germline V gene has CDR1 SGHVS and CDR2 FQNEAQ. The CDR3 protein is CASSLGAGNEQFF. DNA of the CDR3: TGTGCCAGCAGCTTAGGGGCGGGGAATGAGCAGTTCTTC.

The J gene is TRBJ2-3, the V gene TRBV28; 10 bases map to TRBD2. J was trimmed by 4 bases and V by 0 bases; bases with no gene match: 10. The CDR3 covers 18 residues. Germline V gene sequence: CDR1 MDHEN, CDR2 SYDVKM. This CDR3 reads CASSLCPASGSSSDTQYF. The CDR3, as DNA: TGTGCCAGCAGTTTATGCCCCGCTAGCGGGAGTAGTTCAGATACGCAGTATTTT.

The chain uses TRBV5-1 and TRBJ1-1, with D unresolved. The V gene's germline CDR1 is SGHRS and CDR2 YFSETQ. V dropped 3 bases and J dropped 4 bases, with 13 bases sitting between them. This CDR3 is 14 amino acids long. The CDR3 loop is CASSSRLGSTEAFF. CDR3 DNA sequence: TGCGCCAGCAGCTCCCGACTAGGGTCCACTGAAGCTTTCTTT.

A few counts support this clone. The rearrangement joins TRBV11-3 to TRBJ1-5, with D possibly TRBD1 on 6 matching bases. V lost 5 bases to trimming and J lost 4 bases, with 9 bases between them. CDR1 and CDR2 from the germline V gene are SGHNT and YENEEA. The CDR3 is made up of 13 amino acids. The CDR3 here is CASSKDSNQPQHF. In nucleotides, the CDR3 is TGTGCCAGCAGCAAGGACAGTAATCAGCCCCAGCATTTT. The variable domain in full, completed from reference TRBV11-3 and TRBJ1-5, reads EAGVVQSPRYKIIEKKQPVAFWCNPISGHNTLYWYLQNLGQGPELLIRYENEEAVDDSQLPKDRFSAERLKGVDSTLKIQPAELGDSAVYLCASSKDSNQPQHFGDGTRLSIL.

The rearrangement joins TRBV7-8 to TRBJ2-1; 7 bases are shared with TRBD1. V shed 2 bases and J 7 bases; nucleotides not matched to a gene: 8. Germline V gene lookup returns CDR1 SGHVS and CDR2 FQNEAQ. CDR3 size: 15 residues. The CDR3 nucleotides are TGTGCCAGCAGCTTAAGGGGGACAGAGTGGAATGAGCAGTTCTTC. Translation: CASSLRGTEWNEQFF.

This chain connects TRBV14 to TRBJ1-1; a weak D match, TRBD1 (6 bases). Germline V CDR1 and CDR2: SGHDN, FVKESK. The CDR3 has 13 amino acids. V gave up 4 bases and J gave up 8 bases, with 14 bases separating them. CDR3 loop: CASSLRGVMEAFF. CDR3 in DNA: TGTGCCAGCAGCCTTAGGGGGGTCATGGAAGCTTTCTTT.

The chain links TRBV10-1 to TRBJ2-4; D call uncertain. Trimming took off 0 bases at V and 7 bases at J, with 7 bases between the two ends. This CDR3 has 13 residues. Germline V gives CDR1 WNHNN, CDR2 SYGVQD (reference sequence). CDR3 nucleotides: TGCGCCAGCAGTGAGTCGGATTCGAACATTCAGTACTTC. As protein: CASSESDSNIQYF.

This clone was recorded once. The chain couples TRBV7-9 to TRBJ2-6, with a possible D match to TRBD2 (6 bases). Trimming pared 4 bases from V and 4 bases from J, leaving 11 bases between. CDR1 is SEHNR, CDR2 FQNEAQ, per germline (reference sequence). The CDR3 consists of 15 residues. The DNA of the CDR3 is TGTGCCAGCAGCTCTCGGGGGTCCGGGGCCAACGTCCTGACTTTC. It codes for CASSSRGSGANVLTF.

The chain has TRBV5-6 and TRBJ1-2; D call uncertain. CDR1 and CDR2 from the germline V gene are SGHDT and YYEEEE. The CDR3 is made up of 14 amino acids. V was trimmed by 4 bases and J by 0 bases, leaving 10 bases between them. CDR3 sequence reads: CASSPDKANYGYTF. CDR3 DNA sequence: TGTGCCAGCAGCCCCGACAAAGCTAACTATGGCTACACCTTC.

The gene calls are TRBV18 and TRBJ1-1; D possibly corresponds to TRBD1 (5 bases). The germline V gene encodes CDR1 KGHSH and CDR2 LQKENI. CDR3 size: 14 residues. The V gene lost 3 bases and the J gene lost 5 bases, with 13 bases spanning the gap. CDR3 DNA: TGTGCCAGCTCACCTCAGTGGGGGGGTACTGAAGCTTTCTTT. Translation: CASSPQWGGTEAFF.

V and J are TRBV1 and TRBJ2-1; TRBD1 is taken as the D call from the table, unchecked against the DNA. TRBV1 is assigned pseudogene status. The CDR3 runs 15 residues. The chain's CDR3 is CTSSQDGTGGNEQFF. The CDR3 nucleotides read TGCACCAGCAGCCAAGATGGGACAGGGGGCAATGAGCAGTTCTTC.

DNA of the CDR3: TGTGCCAGCAGCCAAGAAGGGGGGCAGGGAACCCAGTACTTC. It codes for CASSQEGGQGTQYF. The V gene is TRBV3-1 (or the pseudogene TRBV3-2), the J gene TRBJ2-5; D is tentatively TRBD1 or TRBD2 (6 bases each). CDR1 is LGHDT and CDR2 is YNNKEL in the germline V gene (reference sequence). Trimming removed 0 bases at V and 8 bases at J, with 13 bases between. This CDR3 is 14 amino acids long.

In the case of this clone: With a much larger clone just one base away, this may be a read error. Other DNA sequences of this sample code for an identical CDR3. This chain uses TRBV7-9 with TRBJ2-1; 13 bases line up with TRBD2. V lost 5 bases to trimming and J lost 3 bases; unmatched junction nucleotides: 1. CDR3 length: 15 residues. Germline CDR1 is SEHNR and CDR2 is FQNEAQ (reference sequence). In DNA, the CDR3 is TGTGCCAGCAGCCGGACTAGCGGGGGCTACAATGAGCAGTTCTTC. This codes for CASSRTSGGYNEQFF.

The CDR3 sequence is CASRPGGQETQYF. CDR3 nucleotides: TGTGCCAGTAGACCTGGGGGACAAGAGACCCAGTACTTC. The chain carries TRBV19 and TRBJ2-5; D is possibly TRBD1 or TRBD2 (5 bases each). Germline V gives CDR1 LNHDA, CDR2 SQIVND (reference sequence). V lost 6 bases and J 2 bases, leaving 10 bases between the germline ends. CDR3 size: 13 residues.

DNA for the CDR3: TGTGCCAGCAGTTTTCCTCCGGGACAGACTAGGAATGAAAAACTGTTTTTT. It translates to CASSFPPGQTRNEKLFF. The V and J genes are TRBV28 and TRBJ1-4; 7 bases align to TRBD1. In germline, CDR1 is MDHEN, CDR2 SYDVKM. Trimming removed 3 bases from V and 5 bases from J; junction bases left unmatched: 12. The CDR3 runs 17 residues.

The genes are TRBV12-5 and TRBJ1-1; TRBD1 agrees at 7 bases. The CDR3 has 15 amino acids. CDR1 and CDR2 from the germline V gene are LGHNT and FRNRAP. The J segment lost 4 bases and the V segment lost 1 base, leaving 6 bases of the junction unmatched. As DNA, the CDR3 is TGTGCTAGTGGTTTGGCAAGGGGGCAGGTCACTGAAGCTTTCTTT. As protein: CASGLARGQVTEAFF.

Only one count was recorded for this clone. This chain uses TRBV5-6 with TRBJ1-1; no reliable D call. The V and J ends lost 4 bases and 10 bases respectively, with 17 bases between them. This CDR3 comprises 13 residues. Per the germline V gene, CDR1 is SGHDT and CDR2 is YYEEEE. CDR3 DNA sequence: TGTGCCAGCAGCCCCGCAAGGGCGCCGGGAGCTTTCTTT. Protein sequence: CASSPARAPGAFF.

The rearrangement uses TRBV19 and TRBJ1-2; D is unresolved. Per the germline V gene, CDR1 is LNHDA and CDR2 is SQIVND (reference sequence). V lost 7 bases and J 5 bases, leaving 11 bases between the germline ends. This CDR3 has 12 residues. CDR3 region: CASKREEYGYTF. In nucleotides, the CDR3 is TGTGCCAGTAAGAGGGAGGAGTATGGCTACACCTTC.

V is TRBV21-1 and J is TRBJ2-7; the tabulated D call, TRBD1, remains unverified against the DNA. TRBV21-1 is flagged as a pseudogene. CDR3 size: 19 residues. The CDR3 protein is CASRKRVPGQATPTYEQYF. The CDR3 nucleotides read TGTGCCAGCAGAAAAAGGGTTCCCGGACAGGCTACCCCCACTTACGAGCAGTACTTC.

The V gene is TRBV5-6, the J gene TRBJ2-7; maybe TRBD2 (6 bases). V was trimmed by 6 bases and J by 0 bases, leaving 13 bases between them. CDR1 SGHDT and CDR2 YYEEEE come from the germline V gene. The CDR3 is 14 residues long. The CDR3 DNA is TGTGCCAGCAAGTCGGGGGAGAGCTCCTACGAGCAGTACTTC. It translates to CASKSGESSYEQYF.